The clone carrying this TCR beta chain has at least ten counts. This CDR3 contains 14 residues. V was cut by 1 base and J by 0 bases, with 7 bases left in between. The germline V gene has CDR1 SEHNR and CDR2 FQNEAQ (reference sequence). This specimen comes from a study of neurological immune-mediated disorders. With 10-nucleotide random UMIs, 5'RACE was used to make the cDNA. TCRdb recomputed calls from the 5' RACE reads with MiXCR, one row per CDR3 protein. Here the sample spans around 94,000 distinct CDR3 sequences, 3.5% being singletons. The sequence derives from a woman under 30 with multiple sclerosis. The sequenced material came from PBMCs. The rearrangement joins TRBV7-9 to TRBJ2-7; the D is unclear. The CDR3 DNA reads TGTGCCAGCAGCTTAGACTCTAGCTCCTACGAGCAGTACTTC. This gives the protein CASSLDSSSYEQYF.